These 7 T cell receptor beta chains were all obtained from the same sample, sequenced in a study of T cells in localized non-small cell lung cancer. Profiling relied on immunoSEQ multiplex PCR, and the TCRdb table lists in-frame clones only, not all of them. The sample includes about 11,000 clones, 85% seen only once; the top ten take roughly 23%. Source: peripheral blood, taken before any cancer treatment. The receptors originated from a male donor at least 60 years old with stage I lung adenocarcinoma.

This chain links TRBV19 with TRBJ2-1, with no clear D. The CDR3 runs to 13 residues. In germline, CDR1 is LNHDA, CDR2 SQIVND (reference sequence). Trimming removed 5 bases from V and 5 bases from J, with 10 bases in between. The CDR3 here is CASSRNPNNEQFF. CDR3 DNA sequence: TGTGCCAGTAGTCGGAACCCCAACAATGAGCAGTTCTTC.

The V call is TRBV10-3, the J call TRBJ2-2; possible D gene TRBD1, 6 bases. V was clipped by 11 bases and J by 7 bases, with 14 bases between them. Germline values: CDR1 ENHRY, CDR2 SYGVKD. The CDR3 has 12 amino acids. Written as DNA, the CDR3 is TGTGCCTCCAGGGGCGCTGACGGGGAGCTGTTTTTT. Protein product: CASRGADGELFF.

This clone is medium-sized. In nucleotides, the CDR3 is TGTGCCAGCAGCTTCGGGGAGACCCAGTACTTC. Amino acids: CASSFGETQYF. The chain has TRBV5-6 and TRBJ2-5; D not certain. The germline CDR1 and CDR2 sequences are SGHDT and YYEEEE. The CDR3 runs 11 residues. Trimming left V 2 bases short and J 5 bases short, with 4 bases between. The full variable domain, its missing parts supplied by reference TRBV5-6 and TRBJ2-5, is DAGVTQSPTHLIKTRGQQVTLRCSPKSGHDTVSWYQQALGQGPQFIFQYYEEEERQRGNFPDRFSGHQFPNYSSELNVNALLLGDSALYLCASSFGETQYFGPGTRLLVL.

This clone occurred once. V usage is TRBV7-2 and J usage is TRBJ2-2; TRBD1 is a possible D gene (6 bases). The V gene's germline CDR1 is SGHTA and CDR2 FQGNSA. This CDR3 is built from 15 residues. V dropped 7 bases and J dropped 0 bases, with 12 bases sitting between them. This CDR3 reads CASTFRTANTGELFF. In DNA form, the CDR3 reads TGTGCCAGCACCTTCAGGACAGCGAACACCGGGGAGCTGTTTTTT.

V and J are TRBV28 and TRBJ2-7; possible D gene TRBD1, 5 bases. Trimming shortened V by 10 bases and J by 2 bases, and 12 bases separated the two germline ends. Germline values: CDR1 MDHEN, CDR2 SYDVKM. The CDR3 contains 12 residues. The CDR3 protein is CATRALTYEQYF. CDR3 in DNA: TGTGCCACCAGGGCCCTGACCTACGAGCAGTACTTC. The full variable domain, its missing parts supplied by reference TRBV28 and TRBJ2-7, is DVKVTQSSRYLVKRTGEKVFLECVQDMDHENMFWYRQDPGLGLRLIYFSYDVKMKEKGDIPEGYSVSREKKERFSLILESASTNQTSMYLCATRALTYEQYFGPGTRLTVT.

The genes are TRBV2 and TRBJ2-5, with a tentative D call TRBD2 (8 bases). Between the trimmed V and J ends, which lost 5 bases and 7 bases, there was a span of 20 bases. The germline gives CDR1 SNHLY, CDR2 FYNNEI. This CDR3 comprises 15 residues. CDR3 amino acids: CASSQRGTVGGTQYF. For the CDR3, the DNA is TGTGCCAGCAGTCAGCGGGGGACAGTGGGAGGGACCCAGTACTTC.

This chain links TRBV5-1 with TRBJ1-1; 11 nucleotides agree with TRBD1. Looked up from germline, CDR1 is SGHRS and CDR2 is YFSETQ. V lost 0 bases to trimming and J lost 7 bases; unmatched junction nucleotides: 5. There are 15 residues in the CDR3. The CDR3 loop is CASSLGTGGAFEAFF. CDR3 nucleotides: TGCGCCAGCAGCTTGGGGACAGGGGGCGCTTTTGAAGCTTTCTTT.